Listed below are T cell receptor beta chains from one sample, sequenced in a study of blood T cell repertoires in COVID-19. Libraries were prepared by immunoSEQ multiplex PCR; TCRdb keeps only in-frame clonotypes and omits some of them. The repertoire consists of around 210,000 clones, with more than 70% occurring once and the leading ten covering 15% to 20%. Sequenced input: peripheral blood. These receptors were obtained from a man aged 50 or older with COVID-19, enrolled during active disease. Both conserved end residues are part of each CDR3. D genes are given only for firm matches. Not all rows give a size; the values are once, few, many and, for expanded clones, a class.

J | D | V | size | CDR3 | DNA
TRBJ2-6 | NA | TRBV5-4 | NA | CASSPSDSPELWAGANVLTF | TGTGCCAGCAGCCCCTCTGACAGCCCCGAACTCTGGGCTGGGGCCAACGTCCTGACTTTC
TRBJ1-3 | NA | TRBV19 | NA | CASSALRDSSGNTIYF | TGTGCCAGTAGTGCCTTAAGGGACTCTTCTGGAAACACCATATATTTT
TRBJ2-1 | NA | TRBV4-3 | NA | CASSLATGSSYNEQFF | TGCGCCAGCAGTCTTGCCACAGGGTCTTCCTACAATGAGCAGTTCTTC
TRBJ2-5 | TRBD2 | TRBV5-6 | NA | CASSSGGAGGPETQYF | TGTGCCAGCAGCTCCGGCGGGGCGGGGGGCCCAGAGACCCAGTACTTC
TRBJ2-1 | NA | TRBV4-1 | NA | CASSLSGVPGDNEQFF | TGCGCCAGCAGCCTATCCGGGGTCCCCGGGGACAATGAGCAGTTCTTC
TRBJ1-1 | TRBD1 | TRBV11-1 | NA | CASSLKGAGEAFF | TGTGCCAGCAGCTTAAAGGGGGCCGGTGAAGCTTTCTTT
TRBJ1-2 | TRBD1 | TRBV24-1 | NA | CATSDSGTGGFRGYTF | TGTGCCACCAGTGATTCAGGGACAGGGGGCTTTCGAGGCTACACCTTC
TRBJ2-7 | TRBD1 | TRBV5-1 | NA | CASSLGDRGSEQYF | TGCGCCAGCAGCTTGGGGGACAGGGGGAGCGAGCAGTACTTC
TRBJ1-6 | NA | TRBV9 | NA | CASSADSSNSPLHF | TGTGCCAGCAGCGCGGACAGTTCTAATTCACCCCTCCACTTT
TRBJ1-4 | NA | TRBV7-6 | NA | CASSPLKDSPNEKLFF | TGTGCCAGCAGCCCCTTAAAGGACAGCCCTAATGAAAAACTGTTTTTT
TRBJ1-2 | NA | TRBV19 | NA | CASSSQDSYGYTF | TGTGCCAGTAGTTCCCAAGACAGCTATGGCTACACCTTC
TRBJ2-7 | TRBD2 | TRBV27 | NA | CATHNSRGENEQYF | TGTGCCACTCATAATTCGCGGGGGGAAAACGAGCAGTACTTC
TRBJ2-3 | TRBD1 | TRBV19 | NA | CASRLQGITDTQYF | TGTGCCAGTAGGCTACAGGGGATCACAGATACGCAGTATTTT
TRBJ2-3 | TRBD2 | TRBV24-1 | NA | CATSDSTVGGLAGGTDTQYF | TGTGCCACCAGTGATTCGACCGTGGGGGGACTAGCGGGGGGCACAGATACGCAGTATTTT
TRBJ2-3 | NA | TRBV15 | NA | CATSRDIGGDTQYF | TGTGCCACCAGCAGAGATATTGGGGGCGATACGCAGTATTTT
TRBJ1-4 | NA | TRBV11-2 | NA | CASSLGTAATNEKLFF | TGTGCCAGCAGCTTAGGGACAGCCGCAACTAATGAAAAACTGTTTTTT
TRBJ2-1 | NA | TRBV30 | NA | CAWSVRSSYNEQFF | TGTGCCTGGAGTGTCCGGAGCTCCTACAATGAGCAGTTCTTC
TRBJ2-7 | NA | TRBV28 | NA | CASTSAGQGFSYEQYF | TGTGCCAGCACCTCCGCGGGGCAAGGGTTTAGCTACGAGCAGTACTTC
TRBJ1-6 | TRBD1 | TRBV9 | NA | CASSGGDRGNSPLHF | TGTGCCAGCAGCGGCGGGGACAGGGGCAATTCACCCCTCCACTTT
TRBJ2-1 | NA | TRBV5-6 | NA | CASSWAGNEQFF | TGTGCCAGCAGCTGGGCCGGCAATGAGCAGTTCTTC
TRBJ1-2 | TRBD1 | TRBV29-1 | once | CSVVPGQGIYGYTF | TGCAGCGTTGTGCCGGGACAGGGGATTTATGGCTACACCTTC
TRBJ1-2 | NA | TRBV7-2 | NA | CASSGTQGYYGYTF | TGTGCCAGCAGCGGAACGCAGGGGTACTATGGCTACACCTTC
TRBJ1-1 | NA | TRBV12-3/TRBV12-4 | NA | CASSLVGSRAFF | TGTGCCAGCAGTTTAGTTGGCAGTCGAGCTTTCTTT
TRBJ2-1 | TRBD2 | TRBV9 | NA | CASSTGLAGVTLF | TGTGCCAGCAGCACGGGACTAGCGGGAGTCACACTCTTC
TRBJ2-2 | NA | TRBV10-3 | NA | CAISESVDTGELFF | TGTGCCATCAGTGAGTCGGTAGACACCGGGGAGCTGTTTTTT
TRBJ2-4 | TRBD1 | TRBV27 | once | CASSLRTGLDIQYF | TGTGCCAGCAGTCTAAGGACAGGATTAGACATTCAGTACTTC
TRBJ2-1 | NA | TRBV6-5 | NA | CASTWGSHPGDEQFF | TGTGCCAGCACCTGGGGTAGCCACCCCGGGGATGAGCAGTTCTTC